A selection of T cell receptor beta chains follows, all from one sample in a study of cytomegalovirus exposure and HLA in healthy donors. TCRdb's copy holds only in-frame clones and misses some; the assay was immunoSEQ multiplex PCR. The sample consists of some 150,000 clones, about 73% of them appearing once. Material for sequencing was PBMCs. These receptors were obtained from a man aged 40-55 years in good health and CMV-seropositive. Both conserved end residues are part of each CDR3. D genes are given only for firm matches. Clone size is given for some rows only: seen once, a few or many times, or a class if the clone is expanded.

J gene	clone size	CDR3 length	D gene	V gene	CDR3 protein	CDR3 DNA
TRBJ1-1	.	13	.	TRBV19	CASSTTVNTEAFF	TGTGCCAGTAGTACGACAGTGAACACTGAAGCTTTCTTT
TRBJ2-1	.	12	.	TRBV2	CASSRSGNEQFF	TGTGCCAGCAGTCGGTCTGGCAATGAGCAGTTCTTC
TRBJ2-7	.	12	.	TRBV7-2	CASSFVSESQYF	TGTGCCAGCAGCTTCGTGAGCGAGTCACAGTACTTC
TRBJ1-2	.	14	.	TRBV7-3	CASSLEPGNYGYTF	TGTGCCAGCAGCTTGGAGCCAGGGAACTATGGCTACACCTTC
TRBJ2-1	few	15	TRBD2	TRBV2	CASGIAGGNYNEQFF	TGTGCCAGCGGAATAGCGGGAGGGAACTACAATGAGCAGTTCTTC
TRBJ2-2	.	15	.	TRBV6-5	CASTSGPGITGELFF	TGTGCCAGCACCTCCGGGCCAGGGATTACCGGGGAGCTGTTTTTT
TRBJ1-3	.	16	TRBD1	TRBV5-5	CASSFTGGGYGNTIYF	TGTGCCAGCAGCTTCACAGGGGGCGGTTATGGAAACACCATATATTTT
TRBJ2-3	.	16	.	TRBV5-1	CASSRVERRSTDTQYF	TGCGCCAGCAGCCGCGTCGAGCGGAGGAGCACAGATACGCAGTATTTT
TRBJ1-2	once	16	.	TRBV4-3	CASSQASGGTNYGYTF	TGCGCCAGCAGCCAAGCTTCCGGGGGGACTAACTATGGCTACACCTTC
TRBJ2-7	.	11	.	TRBV10-2	CASSELYEQYF	TGCGCCAGCAGTGAGCTCTACGAGCAGTACTTC
TRBJ2-1	.	14	TRBD2	TRBV19	CASRTSGRDNEQFF	TGTGCCAGTAGGACTAGCGGGAGGGACAATGAGCAGTTCTTC